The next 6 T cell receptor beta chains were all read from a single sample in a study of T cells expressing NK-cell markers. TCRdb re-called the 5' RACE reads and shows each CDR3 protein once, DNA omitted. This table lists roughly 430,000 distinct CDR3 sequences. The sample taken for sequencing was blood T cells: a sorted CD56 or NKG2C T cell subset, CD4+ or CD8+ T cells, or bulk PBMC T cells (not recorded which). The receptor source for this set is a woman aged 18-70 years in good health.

CDR3 sequence: CASSPRTDSQENQYF. J is TRBJ2-5 and V is TRBV18; checking the TCRdb D call of TRBD2 is not possible without DNA. The CDR3 is made up of 15 amino acids. Looked up from germline, CDR1 is KGHSH and CDR2 is LQKENI.

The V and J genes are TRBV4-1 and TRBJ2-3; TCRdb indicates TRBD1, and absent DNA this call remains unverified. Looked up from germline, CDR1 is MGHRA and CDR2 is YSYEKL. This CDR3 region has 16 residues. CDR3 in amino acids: CASSRPGTASTDTQYF.

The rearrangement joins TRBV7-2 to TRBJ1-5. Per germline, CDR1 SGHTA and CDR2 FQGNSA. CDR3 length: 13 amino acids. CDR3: CASSSQPNQPQHF.

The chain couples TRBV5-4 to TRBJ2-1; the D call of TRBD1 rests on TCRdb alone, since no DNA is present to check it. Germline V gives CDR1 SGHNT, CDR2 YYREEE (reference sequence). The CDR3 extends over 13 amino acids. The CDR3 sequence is CASSRDTANEQFF.

Here the CDR3 reads CASSSPYGGVETQYF. This chain joins TRBV4-1 and TRBJ2-5; TCRdb's D call of TRBD1 is untestable without DNA. This CDR3 has 15 amino acids. Germline V gives CDR1 MGHRA, CDR2 YSYEKL.

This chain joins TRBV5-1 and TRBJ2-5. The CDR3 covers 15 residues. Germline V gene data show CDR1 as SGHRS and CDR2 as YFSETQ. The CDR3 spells CASSLALFNQETQYF.